This TCR beta chain was identified during a study of blood T cell repertoires in COVID-19. The overall study: From T cells, B-cell-depleted T cells, or PBMCs came the material, which was cDNA or gDNA.

Original methodology: Nucleated cell counts were estimated from reference gene primer amplification. Repertoires were generated with immunoSEQ multiplex PCR, while TCRdb's copy carries only in-frame clones and drops some. V and J calls and clone size are copied from that table; D and trimming were computed from the DNA. The sample includes about 280,000 clones, roughly 85% of them seen just once. Per the germline V gene, CDR1 is SGHAT and CDR2 is FQNNGV. CDR3 length: 15 residues. The ends lost 2 bases at V and 6 bases at J; junction bases unmatched: 6. The clonotype was recovered from a man in his fifties or sixties with active or convalescent COVID-19. Sequencing was carried out using peripheral blood. J is TRBJ1-4 and V is TRBV11-2; 7 bases match TRBD1. The CDR3 protein is CASSLRRDRYEKLFF. In DNA form, the CDR3 reads TGTGCCAGCAGCTTACGCCGGGACAGATATGAAAAACTGTTTTTT.